The 21 T cell receptor beta chains below come from one sample, sequenced in a study of shared clonotypes between healthy human individuals. TCRdb's copy holds only in-frame clones and misses some; the assay was immunoSEQ multiplex PCR. In the table there are approximately 2.1 million clones, approximately 93% of which are singletons. Material for sequencing was naive CD4+ T cells from PBMCs. Sample subset: CD45RA+ positively selected. Source of these receptors: a man younger than 35 in good health. Some clones in this sample may be carry-over from other donors' samples.

The rearrangement links TRBV11-2 to TRBJ1-1; D unclear. The CDR3 contains 16 residues. V was cut by 3 bases and J by 0 bases, with 14 bases left in between. Germline V gives CDR1 SGHAT, CDR2 FQNNGV. The DNA of the CDR3 is TGTGCCAGCAGCTTTAGGAGGGAACCCATGAACACTGAAGCTTTCTTT. It encodes CASSFRREPMNTEAFF.

The rearrangement uses TRBV6-6 and TRBJ2-7; D unclear. Germline-derived CDR1 and CDR2 are MNHNY and SVGAGI (reference sequence). The V end was cut by 8 bases, the J end by 1 base, with 12 bases between. The CDR3 runs to 13 residues. The CDR3 nucleotides read TGTGCCAGCCGCCTGACTGTGTCCTACGAGCAGTACTTC. It encodes CASRLTVSYEQYF.

V is TRBV9 and J is TRBJ2-5; D not certain. Germline CDR1 and CDR2: SGDLS and YYNGEE. Trimming removed 4 bases at V and 5 bases at J, with 15 bases between. The CDR3 consists of 14 residues. The CDR3 sequence is CASSPRVSRETQYF. The CDR3 region has the DNA TGTGCCAGCAGCCCCCGCGTCTCCCGGGAGACCCAGTACTTC.

The V call is TRBV7-9, the J call TRBJ1-5; D not certain. The germline CDR1 and CDR2 sequences are SEHNR and FQNEAQ (reference sequence). V was clipped by 4 bases and J by 9 bases, with 10 bases between them. CDR3 length: 12 residues. CDR3: CASSSGEAPQHF. CDR3 DNA: TGTGCCAGCAGCTCTGGAGAGGCGCCCCAGCATTTT.

The chain joins TRBV18 to TRBJ2-1; 8 bases match TRBD2. The CDR3 loop spans 16 amino acids. The V segment lost 2 bases and the J segment 14 bases; nucleotides outside the gene matches: 17. Germline assignment: CDR1 KGHSH and CDR2 LQKENI. CDR3 in amino acids: CASSPARTSIGAAKFF. The CDR3 region has the DNA TGTGCCAGCTCACCAGCAAGGACTAGCATAGGGGCTGCTAAGTTCTTC.

The rearrangement joins TRBV28 to TRBJ2-2, with D perhaps matching TRBD1 or TRBD2 (5 bases each). The CDR3 totals 18 residues. Germline V gene sequence: CDR1 MDHEN, CDR2 SYDVKM. Trimming shortened V by 3 bases and J by 1 base, and 18 bases separated the two germline ends. CDR3 amino acids: CASSFSGWGPGNTGELFF. The CDR3 region has the DNA TGTGCCAGCAGTTTCTCCGGGTGGGGACCCGGGAACACCGGGGAGCTGTTTTTT. Full variable domain (remainder filled in from reference TRBV28 and TRBJ2-2): DVKVTQSSRYLVKRTGEKVFLECVQDMDHENMFWYRQDPGLGLRLIYFSYDVKMKEKGDIPEGYSVSREKKERFSLILESASTNQTSMYLCASSFSGWGPGNTGELFFGEGSRLTVL.

This chain links TRBV5-1 with TRBJ2-1, with TRBD2 matching over 9 bases. With V trimmed by 4 bases and J by 2 bases, 4 bases remained unmatched. Germline CDR1 is SGHRS and CDR2 is YFSETQ. The CDR3 extends over 15 amino acids. This chain's CDR3 is CASSRTSVTYNEQFF. CDR3 bases: TGCGCCAGCAGCAGGACTAGCGTAACCTACAATGAGCAGTTCTTC.

The chain combines TRBV19 with TRBJ1-2; 8 bases map to TRBD1. The V and J ends lost 3 bases and 5 bases, in that order; junction bases with no gene match: 11. This CDR3 has 16 residues. CDR1 and CDR2 from the germline V gene are LNHDA and SQIVND (reference sequence). The DNA of the CDR3 is TGTGCCAGTAGTATTCGTTACAGGGGGGCGTCTTATGGCTACACCTTC. Amino acid sequence: CASSIRYRGASYGYTF.

V gene TRBV20-1 combines with J gene TRBJ2-7, with D possibly being TRBD1 (7 bases). CDR1 and CDR2 (germline): DFQATT, SNEGSKA (reference sequence). Trimming took 6 bases from V and 6 from J, leaving 12 bases between them. The CDR3 sequence is 11 residues long. CDR3 sequence (DNA): TGCAGTGCGGATCAGGGGGGCGAGCAGTACTTC. This gives the protein CSADQGGEQYF.

The rearrangement links TRBV7-8 to TRBJ2-1; D perhaps matches TRBD1 (6 bases). Between the trimmed V and J ends, which lost 1 base and 4 bases, there was a span of 20 bases. This CDR3 region has 18 residues. Germline CDR1 reads SGHVS; CDR2 reads FQNEAQ. The DNA of the CDR3 is TGTGCCAGCAGCTTAGGGAAGATTGGACAGCTCCTTTACAATGAGCAGTTCTTC. Translation: CASSLGKIGQLLYNEQFF.

This clone was counted between two and nine times. This chain connects TRBV11-1 to TRBJ2-6; no definite D call. The germline gives CDR1 SGHAT, CDR2 FQDESV (reference sequence). The CDR3 runs to 13 residues. Trimming took off 0 bases at V and 3 bases at J, with 0 bases between the two ends. The CDR3 is CASSLAGANVLTF. The CDR3 DNA follows: TGTGCCAGCAGCTTAGCTGGGGCCAACGTCCTGACTTTC.

This chain joins TRBV7-2 and TRBJ1-1; no firm D call. The CDR3 runs to 14 residues. V was cut by 5 bases and J by 2 bases, with 12 bases left in between. The V gene's germline CDR1 is SGHTA and CDR2 FQGNSA. CDR3: CASSQITANTEAFF. In DNA, the CDR3 is TGTGCCAGCAGCCAAATTACAGCAAACACTGAAGCTTTCTTT. Filled out from reference TRBV7-2 and TRBJ1-1, the complete variable domain reads GAGVSQSPSNKVTEKGKDVELRCDPISGHTALYWYRQSLGQGLEFLIYFQGNSAPDKSGLPSDRFSAERTGGSVSTLTIQRTQQEDSAVYLCASSQITANTEAFFGQGTRLTVV.

This rearrangement joins TRBV28 to TRBJ1-2; maybe TRBD1 (6 bases). Trimming shortened V by 6 bases and J by 1 base, and 9 bases separated the two germline ends. The CDR3 spans 13 residues. Germline V gene data show CDR1 as MDHEN and CDR2 as SYDVKM. The CDR3: CASRRGLNYGYTF. Written as DNA, the CDR3 is TGTGCCAGCAGGCGGGGGCTTAACTATGGCTACACCTTC.

About this clone itself: The sample contains more than one DNA sequence encoding this CDR3. The chain carries TRBV5-1 and TRBJ1-3, with TRBD1 matching over 7 bases. CDR1 SGHRS and CDR2 YFSETQ come from the germline V gene. Trimming removed 1 base from V and 2 bases from J; junction bases left unmatched: 3. The CDR3 runs to 15 residues. The CDR3 loop is CASSLRQGAGNTIYF. CDR3 nucleotide sequence: TGCGCCAGCAGCTTGAGGCAGGGGGCTGGAAACACCATATATTTT.

This clone appeared a single time. The chain joins TRBV4-2 to TRBJ1-4, with a weak D call TRBD1 (5 bases). This CDR3 contains 15 residues. V was pared by 4 bases and J by 4 bases, with 13 bases between. Per the germline V gene, CDR1 is LGHNA and CDR2 is YNFKEQ. The CDR3 is CASSPRVGINEKLFF. The CDR3 DNA sequence: TGTGCCAGCAGCCCCAGGGTCGGCATTAATGAAAAACTGTTTTTT.

Here the CDR3 DNA reads TGTGCCAGCAGTGAGGGACTCAGATGGAACACTGAAGCTTTCTTT. Residues: CASSEGLRWNTEAFF. The chain uses TRBV27 and TRBJ1-1, with D possibly being TRBD1 (5 bases). Germline V gene lookup returns CDR1 MNHEY and CDR2 SMNVEV (reference sequence). This CDR3 region has 15 residues. The V gene lost 5 bases and the J gene lost 1 base, with 14 bases spanning the gap.

The chain has TRBV5-1 and TRBJ2-1; D is uncertain. The CDR3 spans 16 residues. Germline-derived CDR1 and CDR2 are SGHRS and YFSETQ. The V end lost 0 bases, the J end lost 1 base, and 11 bases lay between the germline ends. As DNA, the CDR3 is TGCGCCAGCAGCTTGGGGAACAGTGTTTCCTACAATGAGCAGTTCTTC. This translates into CASSLGNSVSYNEQFF.

This chain uses TRBV9 with TRBJ1-3; D remains ambiguous. V dropped 3 bases and J dropped 0 bases, with 10 bases sitting between them. In germline, CDR1 is SGDLS, CDR2 YYNGEE. The CDR3 runs 15 residues. The CDR3 coding sequence is TGTGCCAGCAGCGCTGCCGGTGACTCTGGAAACACCATATATTTT. This sequence encodes CASSAAGDSGNTIYF.

Note on this clone: Germline and junction disagree at one end, which may indicate a read error. CDR3: CASRIGQGLQGTEAFF. The CDR3 region has the DNA TGTGCCAGTAGAATAGGGCAGGGGCTACAGGGCACTGAAGCTTTCTTT. This chain joins TRBV19 and TRBJ1-1, with TRBD1 as a possible D gene (6 bases). CDR3 length equals 16 residues. CDR1 is LNHDA and CDR2 is SQIVND in the germline V gene (reference sequence).

The rearrangement joins TRBV19 to TRBJ2-7; 9 bases match TRBD2. Per the germline V gene, CDR1 is LNHDA and CDR2 is SQIVND (reference sequence). The trim removed 6 bases at V and 3 bases at J, leaving 12 bases unmatched. This CDR3 region has 16 residues. CDR3 sequence (DNA): TGTGCCAGTAGGAGGCGAAAGACTAGCGGCTTCTACGAGCAGTACTTC. Translated: CASRRRKTSGFYEQYF. The variable domain in full, completed from reference TRBV19 and TRBJ2-7, reads DGGITQSPKYLFRKEGQNVTLSCEQNLNHDAMYWYRQDPGQGLRLIYYSQIVNDFQKGDIAEGYSVSREKKESFPLTVTSAQKNPTAFYLCASRRRKTSGFYEQYFGPGTRLTVT.

J is TRBJ2-7 and V is TRBV25-1, with D unclear. This CDR3 spans 14 amino acids. In germline, CDR1 is MGHDK, CDR2 SYGVNS. Trimming removed 3 bases from V and 3 bases from J, with 12 bases in between. CDR3 protein: CASSDPLDLYEQYF. The CDR3 region has the DNA TGTGCCAGCAGTGACCCCTTAGACCTCTACGAGCAGTACTTC.